This T cell receptor beta chain is drawn from a study of cytomegalovirus exposure and HLA in healthy donors. The CDR3 covers 16 residues. Germline assignment: CDR1 LGHNA and CDR2 YNFKEQ. The V and J ends lost 0 bases and 8 bases respectively, with 17 bases between them. The PCR made use of 60 Vbeta and 13 Jbeta primers. Measured with immunoSEQ multiplex PCR; TCRdb has only the in-frame clones, and not every one. The table has about 190,000 clones, 75% to 85% seen once. The sequenced sample was PBMCs. The sequence derives from a woman aged 18 to 35 in good health and CMV-seropositive. V is TRBV4-2 and J is TRBJ2-1; a weak D match, TRBD1 (8 bases). CDR3 nucleotide sequence: TGTGCCAGCAGCCAAGAGAACAGGGGGGGCCTTGATGAGCAGTTCTTC. This sequence encodes CASSQENRGGLDEQFF.